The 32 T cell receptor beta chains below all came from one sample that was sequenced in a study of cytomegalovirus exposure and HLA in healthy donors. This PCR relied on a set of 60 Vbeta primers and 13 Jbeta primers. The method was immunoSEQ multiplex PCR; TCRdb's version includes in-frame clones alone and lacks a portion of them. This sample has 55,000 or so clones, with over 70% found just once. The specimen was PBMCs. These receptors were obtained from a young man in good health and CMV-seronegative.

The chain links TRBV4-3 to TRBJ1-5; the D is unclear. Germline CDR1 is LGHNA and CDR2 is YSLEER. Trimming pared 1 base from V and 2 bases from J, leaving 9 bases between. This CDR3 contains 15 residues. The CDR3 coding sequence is TGCGCCAGCAGCCAAGCTTACAGAGGCAATCAGCCCCAGCATTTT. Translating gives CASSQAYRGNQPQHF.

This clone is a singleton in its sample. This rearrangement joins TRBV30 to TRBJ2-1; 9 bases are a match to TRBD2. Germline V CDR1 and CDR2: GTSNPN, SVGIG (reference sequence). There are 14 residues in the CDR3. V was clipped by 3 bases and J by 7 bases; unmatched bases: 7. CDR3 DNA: TGTGCCTGGAGGAATAGCGGGAGTGGGAATGAGCAGTTCTTC. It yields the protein CAWRNSGSGNEQFF.

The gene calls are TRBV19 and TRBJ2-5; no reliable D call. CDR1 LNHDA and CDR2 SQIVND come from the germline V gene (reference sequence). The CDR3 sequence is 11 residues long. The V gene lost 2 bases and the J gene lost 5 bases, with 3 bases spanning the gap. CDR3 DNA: TGTGCCAGTAGTATACAGGAGACCCAGTACTTC. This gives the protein CASSIQETQYF.

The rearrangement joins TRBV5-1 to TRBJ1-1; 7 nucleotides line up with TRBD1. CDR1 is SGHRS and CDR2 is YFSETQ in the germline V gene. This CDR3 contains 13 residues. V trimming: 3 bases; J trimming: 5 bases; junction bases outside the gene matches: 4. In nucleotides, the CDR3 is TGCGCCAGCAGCTCCCAGGGGGGAACTGAAGCTTTCTTT. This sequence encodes CASSSQGGTEAFF.

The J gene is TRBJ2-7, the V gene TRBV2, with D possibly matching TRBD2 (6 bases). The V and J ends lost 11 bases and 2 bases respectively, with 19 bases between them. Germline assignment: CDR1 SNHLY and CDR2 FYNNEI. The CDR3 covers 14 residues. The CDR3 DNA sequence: TGTGCCTCCTCAAATGGGGGGTTTGCCTACGAGCAGTACTTC. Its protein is CASSNGGFAYEQYF.

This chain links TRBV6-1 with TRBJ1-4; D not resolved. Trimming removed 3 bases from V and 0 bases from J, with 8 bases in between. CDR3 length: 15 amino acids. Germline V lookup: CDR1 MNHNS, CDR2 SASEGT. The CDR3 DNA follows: TGTGCCAGCAGTGATATTCCCGCAACTAATGAAAAACTGTTTTTT. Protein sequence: CASSDIPATNEKLFF.

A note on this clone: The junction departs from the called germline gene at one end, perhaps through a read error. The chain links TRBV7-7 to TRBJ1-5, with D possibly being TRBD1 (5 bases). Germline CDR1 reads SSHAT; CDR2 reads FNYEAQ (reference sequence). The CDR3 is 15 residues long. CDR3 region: CASSLYRNSNQPQHF. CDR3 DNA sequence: TGTGCTAGCAGCTTATACAGGAATAGCAATCAGCCCCAGCATTTT.

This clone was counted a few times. CDR3 in DNA: TGTGCCAGCAGCGTAGACAGGGGTACGGAAGCTGAAGCTTTCTTT. This sequence encodes CASSVDRGTEAEAFF. The V gene is TRBV5-4, the J gene TRBJ1-1; 8 nucleotides align to TRBD1. The CDR3 has 15 residues. Germline CDR1 and CDR2: SGHNT and YYREEE (reference sequence). Trimming took 4 bases from V and 6 from J; bases not matched to a gene: 11.

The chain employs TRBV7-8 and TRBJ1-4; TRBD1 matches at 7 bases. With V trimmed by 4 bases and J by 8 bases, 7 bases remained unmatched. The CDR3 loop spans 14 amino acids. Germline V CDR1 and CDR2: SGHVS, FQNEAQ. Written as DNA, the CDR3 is TGTGCCAGCAGCTGGAGATCGACAGGGGAAAAACTGTTTTTT. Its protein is CASSWRSTGEKLFF.

CDR3 in DNA: TGTGCCAGCAGTTGGGGACAGCACTACGAGCAGTACTTC. This translates into CASSWGQHYEQYF. The chain couples TRBV27 to TRBJ2-7, with 7 positions matching TRBD1. CDR3 length equals 13 residues. The V and J ends lost 4 bases and 3 bases, in that order; junction bases with no gene match: 3. Germline V gene sequence: CDR1 MNHEY, CDR2 SMNVEV (reference sequence).

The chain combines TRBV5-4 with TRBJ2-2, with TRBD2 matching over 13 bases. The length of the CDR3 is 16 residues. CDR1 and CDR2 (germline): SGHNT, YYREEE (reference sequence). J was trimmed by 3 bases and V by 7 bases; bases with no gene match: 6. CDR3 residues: CASGTSGRAHTGELFF. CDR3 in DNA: TGTGCCAGCGGTACTAGCGGGAGGGCCCACACCGGGGAGCTGTTTTTT.

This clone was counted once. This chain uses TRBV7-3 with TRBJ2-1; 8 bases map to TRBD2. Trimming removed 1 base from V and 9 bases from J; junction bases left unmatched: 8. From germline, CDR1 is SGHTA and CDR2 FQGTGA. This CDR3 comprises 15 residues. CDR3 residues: CASSLKAGAPGEQFF. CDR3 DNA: TGTGCCAGCAGCTTAAAAGCGGGAGCCCCGGGTGAGCAGTTCTTC.

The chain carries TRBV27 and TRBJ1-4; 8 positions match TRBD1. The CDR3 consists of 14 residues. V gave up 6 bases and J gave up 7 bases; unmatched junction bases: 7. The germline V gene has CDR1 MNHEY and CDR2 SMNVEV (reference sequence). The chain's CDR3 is CASRATGGGEKLFF. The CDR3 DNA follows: TGTGCCAGCAGGGCCACAGGGGGAGGTGAAAAACTGTTTTTT.

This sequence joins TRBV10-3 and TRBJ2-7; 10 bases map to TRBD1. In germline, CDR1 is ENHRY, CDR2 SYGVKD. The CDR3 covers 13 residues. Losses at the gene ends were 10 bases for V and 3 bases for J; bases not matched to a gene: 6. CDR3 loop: CATRGTGVYEQYF. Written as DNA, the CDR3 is TGTGCCACCCGGGGGACAGGGGTCTACGAGCAGTACTTC.

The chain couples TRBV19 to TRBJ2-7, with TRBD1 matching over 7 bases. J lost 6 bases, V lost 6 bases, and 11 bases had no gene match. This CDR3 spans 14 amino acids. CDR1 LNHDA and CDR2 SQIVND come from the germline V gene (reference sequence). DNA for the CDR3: TGTGCCAGTAGAGATGACAGGGCCGCTGCCGAGCAGTACTTC. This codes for CASRDDRAAAEQYF.

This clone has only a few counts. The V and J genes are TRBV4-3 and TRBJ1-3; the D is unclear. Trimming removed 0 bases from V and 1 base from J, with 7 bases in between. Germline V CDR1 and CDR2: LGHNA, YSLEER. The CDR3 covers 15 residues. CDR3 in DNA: TGCGCCAGCAGCCAAGAGGGCACGTCTGGAAACACCATATATTTT. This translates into CASSQEGTSGNTIYF.

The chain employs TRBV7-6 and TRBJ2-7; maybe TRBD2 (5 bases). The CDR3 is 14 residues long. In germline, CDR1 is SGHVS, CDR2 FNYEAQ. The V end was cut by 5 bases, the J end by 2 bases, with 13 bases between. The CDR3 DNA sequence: TGTGCCAGCAGCCCCAGGACTGGGGCCTACGAGCAGTACTTC. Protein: CASSPRTGAYEQYF.

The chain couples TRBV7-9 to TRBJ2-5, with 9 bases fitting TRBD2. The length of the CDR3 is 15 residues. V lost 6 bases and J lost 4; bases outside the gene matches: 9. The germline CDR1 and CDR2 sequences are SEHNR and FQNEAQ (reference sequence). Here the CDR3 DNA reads TGTGCCAGCAGAACTAGCGGGCTGGCAGGAGAGACCCAGTACTTC. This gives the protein CASRTSGLAGETQYF.

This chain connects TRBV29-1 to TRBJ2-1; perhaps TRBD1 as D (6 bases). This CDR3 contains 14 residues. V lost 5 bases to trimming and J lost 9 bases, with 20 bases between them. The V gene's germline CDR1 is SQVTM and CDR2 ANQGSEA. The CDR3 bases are TGCAGCGTTATCCGGGACATAGGGGTCAGTGAGCAGTTCTTC. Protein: CSVIRDIGVSEQFF.

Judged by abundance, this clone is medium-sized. The CDR3 here is CASSKGQGIPEAFF. CDR3 in DNA: TGTGCCAGCAGCAAAGGACAGGGGATCCCTGAAGCTTTCTTT. The chain has TRBV6-5 and TRBJ1-1; 9 bases align to TRBD1. This CDR3 region has 14 residues. V was pared by 6 bases and J by 6 bases, with 8 bases of the junction left unmatched. Germline lookup yields CDR1 MNHEY and CDR2 SVGAGI.

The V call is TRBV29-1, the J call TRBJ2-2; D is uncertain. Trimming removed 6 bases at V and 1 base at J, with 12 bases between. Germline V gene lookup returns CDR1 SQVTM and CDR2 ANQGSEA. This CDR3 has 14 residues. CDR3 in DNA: TGCAGCGTCAATCCTAGTCAGAACACCGGGGAGCTGTTTTTT. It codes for CSVNPSQNTGELFF.

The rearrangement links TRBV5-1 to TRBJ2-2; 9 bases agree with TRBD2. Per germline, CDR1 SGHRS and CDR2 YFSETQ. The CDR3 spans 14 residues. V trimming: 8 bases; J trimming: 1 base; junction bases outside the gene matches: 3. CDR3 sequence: CASAREGNTGELFF. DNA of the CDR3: TGCGCCAGTGCGCGGGAGGGGAACACCGGGGAGCTGTTTTTT. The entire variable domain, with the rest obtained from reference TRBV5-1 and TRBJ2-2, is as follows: KAGVTQTPRYLIKTRGQQVTLSCSPISGHRSVSWYQQTPGQGLQFLFEYFSETQRNKGNFPGRFSGRQFSNSRSEMNVSTLELGDSALYLCASAREGNTGELFFGEGSRLTVL.

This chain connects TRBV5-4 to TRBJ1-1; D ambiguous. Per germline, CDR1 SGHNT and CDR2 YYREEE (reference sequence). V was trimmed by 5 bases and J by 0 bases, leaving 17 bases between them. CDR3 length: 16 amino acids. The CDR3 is CASRPLPTALNTEAFF. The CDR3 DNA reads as TGTGCCAGCAGACCTCTACCAACAGCTCTGAACACTGAAGCTTTCTTT. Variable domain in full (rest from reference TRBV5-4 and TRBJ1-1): ETGVTQSPTHLIKTRGQQVTLRCSSQSGHNTVSWYQQALGQGPQFIFQYYREEENGRGNFPPRFSGLQFPNYSSELNVNALELDDSALYLCASRPLPTALNTEAFFGQGTRLTVV.

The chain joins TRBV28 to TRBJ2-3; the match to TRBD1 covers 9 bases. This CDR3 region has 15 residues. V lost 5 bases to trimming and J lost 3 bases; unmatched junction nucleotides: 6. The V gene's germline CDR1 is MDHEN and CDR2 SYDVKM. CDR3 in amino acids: CASSTGQGRTDTQYF. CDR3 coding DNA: TGTGCCAGCAGTACGGGACAGGGTAGGACAGATACGCAGTATTTT.

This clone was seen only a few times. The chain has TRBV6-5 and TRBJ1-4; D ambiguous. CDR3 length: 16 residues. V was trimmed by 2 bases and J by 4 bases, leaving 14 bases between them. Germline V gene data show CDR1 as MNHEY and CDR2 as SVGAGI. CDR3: CASSYTKATRNEKLFF. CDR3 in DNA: TGTGCCAGCAGTTACACGAAAGCTACCCGTAATGAAAAACTGTTTTTT.

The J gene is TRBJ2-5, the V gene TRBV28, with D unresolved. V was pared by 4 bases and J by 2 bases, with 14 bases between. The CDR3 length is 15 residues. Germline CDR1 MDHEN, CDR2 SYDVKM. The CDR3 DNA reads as TGTGCCAGCAGTTCCGTGAGACACCGACAAGAGACCCAGTACTTC. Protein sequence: CASSSVRHRQETQYF.

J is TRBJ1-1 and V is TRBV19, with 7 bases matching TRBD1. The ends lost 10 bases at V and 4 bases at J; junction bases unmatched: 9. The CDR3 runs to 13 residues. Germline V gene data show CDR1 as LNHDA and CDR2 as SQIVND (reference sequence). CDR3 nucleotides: TGTGCCACCCGACAGGGAGGAGGCACTGAAGCTTTCTTT. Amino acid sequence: CATRQGGGTEAFF.

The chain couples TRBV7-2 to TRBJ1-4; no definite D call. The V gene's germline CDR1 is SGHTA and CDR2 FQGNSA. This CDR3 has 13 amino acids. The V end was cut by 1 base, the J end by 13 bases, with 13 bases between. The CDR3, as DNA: TGTGCCAGCAGCTTAGAAGGGAGACAAGCACTGTTTTTT. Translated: CASSLEGRQALFF. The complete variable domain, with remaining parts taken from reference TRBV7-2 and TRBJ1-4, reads GAGVSQSPSNKVTEKGKDVELRCDPISGHTALYWYRQSLGQGLEFLIYFQGNSAPDKSGLPSDRFSAERTGGSVSTLTIQRTQQEDSAVYLCASSLEGRQALFFGSGTQLSVL.

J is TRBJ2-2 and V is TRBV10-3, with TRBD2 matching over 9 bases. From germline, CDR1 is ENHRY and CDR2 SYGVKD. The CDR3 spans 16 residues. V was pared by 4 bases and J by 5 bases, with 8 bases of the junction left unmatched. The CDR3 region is CAISGRAGGTTGELFF. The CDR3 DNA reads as TGTGCCATCAGTGGGAGAGCGGGAGGTACTACCGGGGAGCTGTTTTTT.

CDR3 sequence: CASRGGNADGETQYF. CDR3 sequence (DNA): TGTGCCAGCAGGGGGGGGAATGCCGACGGGGAGACCCAGTACTTC. The chain is built from TRBV2 and TRBJ2-5; 7 bases fit TRBD2. Trimming removed 6 bases from V and 5 bases from J; junction bases left unmatched: 12. This CDR3 is 15 amino acids long. From germline, CDR1 is SNHLY and CDR2 FYNNEI.

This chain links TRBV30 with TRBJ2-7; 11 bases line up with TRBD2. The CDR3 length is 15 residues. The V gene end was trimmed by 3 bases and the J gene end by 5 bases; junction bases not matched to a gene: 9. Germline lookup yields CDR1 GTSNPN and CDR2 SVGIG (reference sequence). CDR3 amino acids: CAWSYSGTSGHEQYF. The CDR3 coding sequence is TGTGCCTGGAGCTATTCCGGGACTAGCGGCCACGAGCAGTACTTC.

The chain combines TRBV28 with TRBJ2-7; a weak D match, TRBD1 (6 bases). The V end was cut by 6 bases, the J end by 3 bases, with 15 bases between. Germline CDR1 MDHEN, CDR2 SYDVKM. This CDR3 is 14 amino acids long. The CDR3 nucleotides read TGTGCCAGCAGCAATACAGGGCTACTCTACGAGCAGTACTTC. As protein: CASSNTGLLYEQYF.